This T cell receptor beta chain was identified in a study of response to subunit inactivated influenza vaccine. Notes on the study in general: A suggestion made by the authors is that each seasonal influenza vaccination recruits few new T cells.

On this clonotype: Its antigen is still unknown.

The length of the CDR3 is 15 residues. The V and J ends lost 3 bases and 1 base, in that order; junction bases with no gene match: 3. The germline gives CDR1 ENHRY, CDR2 SYGVKD. One entry per CDR3 protein, called by TCRdb with MiXCR from the RT-PCR reads. The data contain 800,000 to 1,000,000 distinct CDR3 sequences, approximately 22% of them seen just once; the ten biggest clones take up 10%. This TCR was recovered from a man aged 45-65 years who received an inactivated influenza vaccine. This specimen consisted of PBMCs from blood, obtained 4 to 6 days after vaccination. The chain recombines TRBV10-3 with TRBJ2-1; 7 nucleotides align to TRBD2. CDR3 in amino acids: CAISDTGGSYNEQFF. Written as DNA, the CDR3 is TGTGCCATCAGTGATACGGGGGGATCCTACAATGAGCAGTTCTTC.